The 3 T cell receptor beta chains given below trace back to one sample, sequenced in a study of T cells in Graves' hyperthyroidism and ophthalmopathy. Amplification targeted TCR beta CDR3 regions from RNA transcripts. TCR CDR3 regions were first amplified by RT-PCR with HTBI primers. TCRdb analysed the multiplex PCR reads with MiXCR anew, one entry per CDR3 protein. The data contain more than 450,000 distinct CDR3 sequences, less than 15% of them singletons. The sequencing sample was made of blood. The receptors stem from a woman in her thirties or forties with Graves' hyperthyroidism.

The chain joins TRBV6-1 to TRBJ2-1, with D uncertain. Germline CDR1 reads MNHNS; CDR2 reads SASEGT. This CDR3 has 11 residues. Trimming left V 6 bases short and J 10 bases short, with 10 bases between. CDR3 amino acids: CASSPLWEQFF. The CDR3 nucleotides read TGTGCCAGCAGCCCCCTCTGGGAGCAGTTCTTC.

This clonotype showed up just a few times. V is TRBV20-1 and J is TRBJ1-5; D remains unclear. Germline CDR1 reads DFQATT; CDR2 reads SNEGSKA (reference sequence). The CDR3 totals 18 residues. The germline V and J ends were trimmed by 0 bases and 3 bases, with 21 bases remaining between them. The CDR3 nucleotides read TGCAGTGCTAGAGATCCCCGCATCTCGGGCCGAGACAATCAGCCCCAGCATTTT. It codes for CSARDPRISGRDNQPQHF.

This clonotype was seen more than once but under ten times. The CDR3 nucleotides are TGTGCCAGCAGCTCAACAGGGGAAGCCGGGGAGCTGTTTTTT. This encodes CASSSTGEAGELFF. The gene calls are TRBV7-9 and TRBJ2-2, with 7 bases matching TRBD1. V shed 4 bases, J shed 6 bases, and the junction held 5 bases outside the gene matches. The CDR3 totals 14 residues. Germline CDR1 reads SEHNR; CDR2 reads FQNEAQ (reference sequence). The full variable domain, in which reference TRBV7-9 and TRBJ2-2 provide the parts outside the CDR3, is DTGVSQNPRHKITKRGQNVTFRCDPISEHNRLYWYRQTLGQGPEFLTYFQNEAQLEKSRLLSDRFSAERPKGSFSTLEIQRTEQGDSAMYLCASSSTGEAGELFFGEGSRLTVL.